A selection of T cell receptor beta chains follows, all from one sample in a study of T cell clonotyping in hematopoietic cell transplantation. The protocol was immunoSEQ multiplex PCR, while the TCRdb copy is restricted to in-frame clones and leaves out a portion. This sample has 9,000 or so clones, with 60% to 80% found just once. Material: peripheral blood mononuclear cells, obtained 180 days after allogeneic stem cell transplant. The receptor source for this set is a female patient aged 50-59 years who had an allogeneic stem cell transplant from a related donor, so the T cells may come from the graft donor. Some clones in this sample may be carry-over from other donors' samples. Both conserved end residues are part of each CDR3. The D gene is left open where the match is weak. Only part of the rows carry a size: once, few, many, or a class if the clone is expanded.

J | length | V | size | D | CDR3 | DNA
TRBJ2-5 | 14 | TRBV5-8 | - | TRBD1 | CASSARTGSETQYF | TGTGCCAGCAGCGCGCGGACAGGGTCGGAGACCCAGTACTTC
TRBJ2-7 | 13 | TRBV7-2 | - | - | CASSSRDTYEQYF | TGTGCCAGCAGCTCCCGGGATACCTACGAGCAGTACTTC
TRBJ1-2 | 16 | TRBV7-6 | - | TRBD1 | CASSLASQGAGYGYTF | TGTGCCAGCAGCTTAGCCTCCCAGGGGGCTGGCTATGGCTACACCTTC
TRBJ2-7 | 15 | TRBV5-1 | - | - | CASSPTWMGAYEQYF | TGCGCCAGCAGCCCGACCTGGATGGGGGCCTACGAGCAGTACTTC
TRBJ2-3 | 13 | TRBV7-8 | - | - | CASSLLDTDTQYF | TGTGCCAGCAGCTTACTAGATACAGATACGCAGTATTTT
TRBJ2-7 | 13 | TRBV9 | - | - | CASSESESYEQYF | TGTGCCAGCAGCGAAAGCGAATCCTACGAGCAGTACTTC
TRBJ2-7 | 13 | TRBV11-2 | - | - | CASRIGRDYEQYF | TGTGCCAGCAGAATAGGACGCGACTACGAGCAGTACTTC
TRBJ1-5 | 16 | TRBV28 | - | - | CASSYSNTGIDQPQHF | TGTGCCAGCAGTTACTCGAACACAGGGATAGATCAGCCCCAGCATTTT
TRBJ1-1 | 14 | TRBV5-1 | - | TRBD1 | CASSYTTGGTEAFF | TGCGCCAGCAGCTATACGACAGGGGGGACCGAAGCTTTCTTT
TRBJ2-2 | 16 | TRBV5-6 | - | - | CASSLSLQGNTGELFF | TGTGCCAGCAGCTTGAGCCTACAGGGGAACACCGGGGAGCTGTTTTTT
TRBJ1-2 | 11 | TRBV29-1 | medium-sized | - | CSVVSGNGYTF | TGCAGCGTTGTGTCAGGGAATGGCTACACCTTC
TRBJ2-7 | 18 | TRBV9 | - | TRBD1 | CASSARDRGLFVPDEQYF | TGTGCCAGCAGCGCGAGGGACAGGGGGCTTTTCGTTCCGGACGAGCAGTACTTC
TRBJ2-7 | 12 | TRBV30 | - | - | CAWSKRTYEQYF | TGTGCCTGGAGTAAGCGAACCTACGAGCAGTACTTC
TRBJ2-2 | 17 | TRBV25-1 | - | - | CASSESRTRANTGELFF | TGTGCCAGCAGTGAATCCAGGACACGTGCGAACACCGGGGAGCTGTTTTTT
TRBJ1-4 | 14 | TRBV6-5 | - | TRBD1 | CASSQTGGDEKLFF | TGTGCCAGCAGTCAAACAGGGGGGGATGAAAAACTGTTTTTT
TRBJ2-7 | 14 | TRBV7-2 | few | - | CASSLASAAYEQYF | TGTGCCAGCAGCTTAGCGTCGGCGGCCTACGAGCAGTACTTC
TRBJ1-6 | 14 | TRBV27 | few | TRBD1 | CASSSGTGHSPLHF | TGTGCCAGCAGTTCCGGGACAGGGCATTCACCCCTCCACTTT
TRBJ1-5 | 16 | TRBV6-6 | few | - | CASNLRGSGRNQPQHF | TGTGCCAGCAACTTACGAGGGTCCGGGAGGAATCAGCCCCAGCATTTT
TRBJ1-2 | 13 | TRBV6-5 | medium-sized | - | CASTQVWAQGYTF | TGTGCCAGCACCCAGGTGTGGGCTCAGGGCTACACCTTC
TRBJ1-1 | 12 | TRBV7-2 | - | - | CASSLAWGEAFF | TGTGCCAGCAGCTTAGCTTGGGGGGAAGCTTTCTTT
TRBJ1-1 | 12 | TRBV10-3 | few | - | CAISEVFQGAFF | TGTGCCATCAGTGAAGTCTTCCAAGGAGCTTTCTTT
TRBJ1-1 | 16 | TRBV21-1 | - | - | CASSPRVRGSGTEAFF | TGTGCCAGCAGCCCAAGAGTCAGGGGATCGGGCACTGAAGCTTTCTTT
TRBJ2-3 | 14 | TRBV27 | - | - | CASSLARQTDTQYF | TGTGCCAGCAGTTTGGCCAGGCAGACAGATACGCAGTATTTT
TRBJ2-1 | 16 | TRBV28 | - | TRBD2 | CASSPQTSGWGNEQFF | TGTGCCAGCAGTCCTCAGACTAGCGGTTGGGGCAATGAGCAGTTCTTC